This TCR beta chain was identified during a study of blood T cells in healthy people across ages. Primed by a sample-barcoded 5' primer and a J-beta primer mix, a second PCR proceeded for roughly 6 to 12 cycles. TCRdb passed the 5' RACE reads through MiXCR, listing each CDR3 protein once. The sample consists of around 1.7 million distinct CDR3 sequences, approximately 28% of them appearing once. The germline V gene encodes CDR1 MNHNY and CDR2 SVGAGI (reference sequence). This CDR3 is built from 14 residues. Unmatched junction bases numbered 5, after V lost 4 bases and J lost 7 bases. This clonotype was obtained from a woman under 40 in good health. The V call is TRBV6-6, the J call TRBJ2-4, with 9 bases matching TRBD2. The specimen was blood. In nucleotides, the CDR3 is TGTGCCAGCAGTTGGACTAGCGAAAGTAACATTCAGTACTTC. Translated, it gives CASSWTSESNIQYF.